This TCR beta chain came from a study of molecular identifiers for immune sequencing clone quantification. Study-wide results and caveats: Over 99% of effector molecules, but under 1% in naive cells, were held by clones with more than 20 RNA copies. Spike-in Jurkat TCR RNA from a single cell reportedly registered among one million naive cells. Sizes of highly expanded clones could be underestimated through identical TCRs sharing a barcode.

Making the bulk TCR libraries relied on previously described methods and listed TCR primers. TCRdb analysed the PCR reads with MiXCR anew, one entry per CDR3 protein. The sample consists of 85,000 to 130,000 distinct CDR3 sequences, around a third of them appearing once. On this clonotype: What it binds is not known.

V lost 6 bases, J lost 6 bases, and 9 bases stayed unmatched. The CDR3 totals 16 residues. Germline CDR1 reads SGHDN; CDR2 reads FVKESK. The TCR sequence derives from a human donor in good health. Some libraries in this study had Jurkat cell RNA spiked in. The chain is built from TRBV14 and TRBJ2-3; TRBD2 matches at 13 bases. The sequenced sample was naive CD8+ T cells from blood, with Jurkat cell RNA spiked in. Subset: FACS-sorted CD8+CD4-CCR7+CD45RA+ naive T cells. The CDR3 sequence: CASSLLLAGGKDTQYF. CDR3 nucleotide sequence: TGTGCCAGCAGTCTACTACTAGCGGGAGGGAAGGATACGCAGTATTTT.